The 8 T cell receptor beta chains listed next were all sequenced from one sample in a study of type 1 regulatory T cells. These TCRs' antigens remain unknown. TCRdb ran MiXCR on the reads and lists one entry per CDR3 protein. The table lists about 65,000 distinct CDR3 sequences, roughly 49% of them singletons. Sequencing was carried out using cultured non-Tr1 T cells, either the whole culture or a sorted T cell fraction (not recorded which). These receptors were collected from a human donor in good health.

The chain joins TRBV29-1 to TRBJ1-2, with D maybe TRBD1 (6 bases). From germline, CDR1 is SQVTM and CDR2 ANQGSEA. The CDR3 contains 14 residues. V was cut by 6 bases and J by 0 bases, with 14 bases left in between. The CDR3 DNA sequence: TGCAGCGTGCAGGGGTTCCCAGCTAACTATGGCTACACCTTC. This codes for CSVQGFPANYGYTF. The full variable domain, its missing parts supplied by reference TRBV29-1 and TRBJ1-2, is SAVISQKPSRDICQRGTSLTIQCQVDSQVTMMFWYRQQPGQSLTLIATANQGSEATYESGFVIDKFPISRPNLTFSTLTVSNMSPEDSSIYLCSVQGFPANYGYTFGSGTRLTVV.

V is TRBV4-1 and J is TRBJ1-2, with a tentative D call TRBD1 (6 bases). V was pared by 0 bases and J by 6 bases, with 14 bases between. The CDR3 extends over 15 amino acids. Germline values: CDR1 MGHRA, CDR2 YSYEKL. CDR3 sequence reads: CASSQDGYRAHGYTF. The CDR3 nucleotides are TGCGCCAGCAGCCAAGATGGGTACAGGGCGCATGGCTACACCTTC.

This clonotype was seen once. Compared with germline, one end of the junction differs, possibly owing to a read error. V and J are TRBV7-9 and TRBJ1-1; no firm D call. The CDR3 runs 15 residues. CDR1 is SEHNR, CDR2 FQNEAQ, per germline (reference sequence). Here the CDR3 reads CASSLARTANTDAFF. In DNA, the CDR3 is TGTGCCAGCAGCTTAGCGCGAACAGCAAACACTGACGCTTTCTTT. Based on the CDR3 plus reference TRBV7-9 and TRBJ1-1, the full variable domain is DTGVSQNPRHKITKRGQNVTFRCDPISEHNRLYWYRQTLGQGPEFLTYFQNEAQLEKSRLLSDRFSAERPKGSFSTLEIQRTEQGDSAMYLCASSLARTANTDAFFGQGTRLTVV.

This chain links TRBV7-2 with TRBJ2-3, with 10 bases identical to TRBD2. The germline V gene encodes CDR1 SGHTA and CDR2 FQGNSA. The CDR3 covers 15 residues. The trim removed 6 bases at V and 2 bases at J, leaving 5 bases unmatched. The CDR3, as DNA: TGTGCCAGCAGGACGGGACTAGCGTACACAGATACGCAGTATTTT. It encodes CASRTGLAYTDTQYF.

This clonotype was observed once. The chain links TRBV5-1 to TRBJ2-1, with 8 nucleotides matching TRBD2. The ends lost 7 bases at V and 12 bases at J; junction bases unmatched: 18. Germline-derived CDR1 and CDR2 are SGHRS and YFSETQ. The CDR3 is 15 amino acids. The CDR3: CASRDLERGRGGQFF. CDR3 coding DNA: TGCGCCAGCCGGGATCTTGAGCGGGGGAGAGGTGGGCAGTTCTTC.

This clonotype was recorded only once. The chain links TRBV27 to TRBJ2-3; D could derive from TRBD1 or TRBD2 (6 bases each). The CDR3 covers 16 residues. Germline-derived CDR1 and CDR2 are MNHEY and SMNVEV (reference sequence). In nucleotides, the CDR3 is TGTGCAAGCGGTACCGGGGGCCCTTCCATCTTTGATACGCAGTATTTT. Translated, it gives CASGTGGPSIFDTQYF.

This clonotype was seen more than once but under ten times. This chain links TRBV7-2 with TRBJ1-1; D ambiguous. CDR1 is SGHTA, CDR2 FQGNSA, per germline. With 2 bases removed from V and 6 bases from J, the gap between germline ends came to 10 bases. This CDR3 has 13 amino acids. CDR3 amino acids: CASSLNQWSEAFF. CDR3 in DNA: TGTGCCAGCAGCTTAAACCAATGGTCTGAAGCTTTCTTT. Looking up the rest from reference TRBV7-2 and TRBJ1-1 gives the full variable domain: GAGVSQSPSNKVTEKGKDVELRCDPISGHTALYWYRQSLGQGLEFLIYFQGNSAPDKSGLPSDRFSAERTGGSVSTLTIQRTQQEDSAVYLCASSLNQWSEAFFGQGTRLTVV.

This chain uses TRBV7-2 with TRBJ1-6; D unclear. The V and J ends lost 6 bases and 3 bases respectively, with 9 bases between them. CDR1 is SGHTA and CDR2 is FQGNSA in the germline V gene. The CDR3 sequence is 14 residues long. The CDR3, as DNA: TGTGCCAGCAGTACTCCAGACTATAATTCACCCCTCCACTTT. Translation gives CASSTPDYNSPLHF.